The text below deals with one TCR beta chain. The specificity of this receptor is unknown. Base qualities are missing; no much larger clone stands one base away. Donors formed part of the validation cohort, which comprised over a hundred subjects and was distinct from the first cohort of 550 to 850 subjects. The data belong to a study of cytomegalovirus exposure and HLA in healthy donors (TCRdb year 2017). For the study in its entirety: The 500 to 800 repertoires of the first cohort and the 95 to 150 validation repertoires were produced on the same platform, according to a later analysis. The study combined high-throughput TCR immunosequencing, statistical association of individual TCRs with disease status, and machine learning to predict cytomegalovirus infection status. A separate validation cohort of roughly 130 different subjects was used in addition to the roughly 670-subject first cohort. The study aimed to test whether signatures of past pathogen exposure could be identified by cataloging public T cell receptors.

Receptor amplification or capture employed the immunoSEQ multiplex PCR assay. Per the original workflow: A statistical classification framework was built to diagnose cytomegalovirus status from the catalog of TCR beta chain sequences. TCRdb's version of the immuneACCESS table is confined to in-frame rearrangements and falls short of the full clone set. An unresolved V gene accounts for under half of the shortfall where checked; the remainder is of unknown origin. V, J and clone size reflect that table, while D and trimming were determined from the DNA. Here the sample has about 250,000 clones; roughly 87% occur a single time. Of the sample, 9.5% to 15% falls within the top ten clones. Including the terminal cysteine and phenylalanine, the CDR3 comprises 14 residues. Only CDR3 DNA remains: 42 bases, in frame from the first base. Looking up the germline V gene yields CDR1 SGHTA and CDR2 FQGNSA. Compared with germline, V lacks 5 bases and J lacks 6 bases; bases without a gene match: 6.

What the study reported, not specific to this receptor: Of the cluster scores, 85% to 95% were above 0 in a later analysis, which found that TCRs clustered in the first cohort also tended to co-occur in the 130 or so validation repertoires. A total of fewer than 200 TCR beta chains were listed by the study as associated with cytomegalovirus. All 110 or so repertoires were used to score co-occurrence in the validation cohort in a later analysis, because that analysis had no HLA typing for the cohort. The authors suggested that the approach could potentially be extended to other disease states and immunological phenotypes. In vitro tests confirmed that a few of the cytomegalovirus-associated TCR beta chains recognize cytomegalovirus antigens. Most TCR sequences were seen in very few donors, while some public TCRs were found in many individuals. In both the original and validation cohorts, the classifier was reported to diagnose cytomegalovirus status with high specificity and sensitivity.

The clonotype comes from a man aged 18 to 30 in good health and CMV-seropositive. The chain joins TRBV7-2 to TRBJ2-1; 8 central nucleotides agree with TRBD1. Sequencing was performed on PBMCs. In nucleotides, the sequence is TGTGCCAGCAGCCCCGCCAGGGGGCCCAATGAGCAGTTCTTC. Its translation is CASSPARGPNEQFF.